This T cell receptor beta chain originates from a study of technical replicates of blood from four donors. The assay was immunoSEQ multiplex PCR, and TCRdb's table has in-frame clones only and misses some. This sample carries about 97,000 clones, approximately 94% of them seen once, and the ten largest clones take about 0.3%. Germline lookup yields CDR1 SGHRS and CDR2 YFSETQ. This CDR3 is built from 13 residues. The V segment lost 0 bases and the J segment 9 bases; nucleotides outside the gene matches: 3. The sequenced sample was T cells isolated from PBMCs. V and J are TRBV5-1 and TRBJ2-4; 7 bases fit TRBD1. The receptor was derived from a human donor in good health. This CDR3 is CASSLGQGTIQYF. In DNA, the CDR3 is TGCGCCAGCAGCTTGGGACAGGGCACCATTCAGTACTTC.